This TCR beta chain originates from a study of spatial heterogeneity in lung cancer. Across the study: The study consistently detected more beta-chain than alpha-chain sequences. Regarding the study as a whole: Ubiquitous expanded tumor TCRs showed up in blood more at resection than follow-up.

Trimming took 5 bases from V and 1 from J; bases not matched to a gene: 5. Germline V gene lookup returns CDR1 MNHNS and CDR2 SASEGT. This CDR3 is 16 amino acids long. The sample holds a few counts of this clonotype. Its antigen is unknown. TCRdb analysed the 5' RACE reads with MiXCR anew, one entry per CDR3 protein. This table has around 110,000 distinct CDR3 sequences, 12% appearing once. The time point here: blood at routine non-recurrence follow-up after resection. Unsorted samples of tumor, nontumor lung or frozen PBMC had their whole RNA sequenced. The sequence derives from a male donor with early-stage non-small cell lung cancer. Sequencing used PBMCs, obtained at follow-up. This sequence joins TRBV6-1 and TRBJ2-3, with 11 bases that match TRBD2. The CDR3 loop reads CASSWTSGPRTDTQYF. As DNA, the CDR3 is TGTGCCAGCAGTTGGACTAGCGGGCCCCGCACAGATACGCAGTATTTT.